This T cell receptor (beta chain) was observed in a study of CD8+ T cells in alopecia areata. Notes on the study in general: Lesional tissue from the scalp (especially in alopecia totalis/universalis) showed higher clonality than normal scalp. Normal-skin resident alphabeta T cells also appear among scalp sample sequences.

RNA extraction was followed by reverse transcription into cDNA, which acted as the sequencing template. The method was immunoSEQ multiplex PCR; TCRdb's version includes in-frame clones alone and lacks a portion of them. The sample includes approximately 150,000 clones, approximately 60% of them seen just once. The CDR3 totals 15 residues. Germline V lookup: CDR1 SEHNR, CDR2 FQNEAQ (reference sequence). The V end lost 6 bases, the J end lost 5 bases, and 17 bases lay between the germline ends. This clone was detected only a few times. Its antigen is still unknown. Using a FACSAria, the CD4+ and CD8+ T cells were sorted from the PBMCs.

V usage is TRBV7-9 and J usage is TRBJ2-1; D remains unclear. The sequencing sample was made of CD8+ T cells sorted from blood. The sequence was obtained from a human donor in good health. The CDR3 reads CASRSSQTIHNEQFF. CDR3 DNA sequence: TGTGCCAGCAGATCAAGTCAGACGATACACAATGAGCAGTTCTTC. The whole variable domain, remainder taken from reference TRBV7-9 and TRBJ2-1, is DTGVSQNPRHKITKRGQNVTFRCDPISEHNRLYWYRQTLGQGPEFLTYFQNEAQLEKSRLLSDRFSAERPKGSFSTLEIQRTEQGDSAMYLCASRSSQTIHNEQFFGPGTRLTVL.